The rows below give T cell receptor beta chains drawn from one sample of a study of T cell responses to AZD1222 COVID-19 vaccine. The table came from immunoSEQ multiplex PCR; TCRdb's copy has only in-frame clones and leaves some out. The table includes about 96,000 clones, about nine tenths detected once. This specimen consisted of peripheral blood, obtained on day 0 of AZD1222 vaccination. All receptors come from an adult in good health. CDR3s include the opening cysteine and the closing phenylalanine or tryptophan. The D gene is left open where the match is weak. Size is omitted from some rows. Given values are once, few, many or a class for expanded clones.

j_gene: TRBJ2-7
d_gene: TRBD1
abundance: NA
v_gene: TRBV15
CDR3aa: CATSRGGTGAYEQYF
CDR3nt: TGTGCCACCAGCAGAGGCGGGACAGGGGCCTACGAGCAGTACTTC

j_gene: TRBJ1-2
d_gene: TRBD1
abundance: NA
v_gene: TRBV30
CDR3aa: CAWSKSQGAGYTF
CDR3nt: TGTGCCTGGAGTAAATCTCAGGGGGCAGGCTACACCTTC

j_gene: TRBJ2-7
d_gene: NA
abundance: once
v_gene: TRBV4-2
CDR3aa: CASSQEAEVGSSYEQYF
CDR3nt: TGTGCCAGCAGCCAAGAAGCAGAGGTGGGAAGCTCCTACGAGCAGTACTTC

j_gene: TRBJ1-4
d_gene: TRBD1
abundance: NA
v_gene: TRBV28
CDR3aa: CASRKDREGEKLFF
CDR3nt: TGTGCCAGCAGAAAGGACAGGGAAGGTGAAAAACTGTTTTTT

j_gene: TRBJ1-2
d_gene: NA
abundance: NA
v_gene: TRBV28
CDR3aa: CASSLPLNYGYTF
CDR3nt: TGTGCCAGCAGTTTACCGCTTAACTATGGCTACACCTTC

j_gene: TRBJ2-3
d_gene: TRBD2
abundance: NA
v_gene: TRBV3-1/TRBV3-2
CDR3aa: CASSRDLAGGLTDTQYF
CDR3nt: TGTGCCAGCAGCCGTGATTTGGCGGGAGGCCTCACAGATACGCAGTATTTT

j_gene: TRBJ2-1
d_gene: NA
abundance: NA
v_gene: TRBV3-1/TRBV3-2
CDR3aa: CASRLSQGAGGRGEQFF
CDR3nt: TGTGCCAGCAGACTCTCCCAGGGAGCGGGTGGTAGAGGTGAGCAGTTCTTC

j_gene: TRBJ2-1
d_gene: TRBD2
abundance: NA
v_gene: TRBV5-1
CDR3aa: CASSPGLVSYDEQFF
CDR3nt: TGCGCCAGCAGCCCCGGACTAGTGTCTTACGATGAGCAGTTCTTC

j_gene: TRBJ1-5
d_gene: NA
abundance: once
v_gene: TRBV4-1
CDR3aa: CASSPDRNSNQPQHF
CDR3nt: TGCGCCAGCAGCCCCGACAGGAATAGCAATCAGCCCCAGCATTTT

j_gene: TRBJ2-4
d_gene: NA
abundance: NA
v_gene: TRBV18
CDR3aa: CASSPRRLAKNIQYF
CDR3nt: TGTGCCAGCTCACCCCGGAGACTAGCCAAAAACATTCAGTACTTC

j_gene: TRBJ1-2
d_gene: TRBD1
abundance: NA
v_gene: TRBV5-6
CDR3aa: CASSLETGQAYGYTF
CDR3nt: TGTGCCAGCAGCTTGGAAACGGGACAGGCCTATGGCTACACCTTC

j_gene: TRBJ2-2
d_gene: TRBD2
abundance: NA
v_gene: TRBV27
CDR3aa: CASSPWTSGTQTGELFF
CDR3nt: TGTGCCAGCAGTCCGTGGACTAGCGGGACCCAAACCGGGGAGCTGTTTTTT

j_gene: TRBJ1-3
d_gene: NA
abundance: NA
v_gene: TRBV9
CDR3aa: CASSAAPAVKDTIYF
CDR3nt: TGTGCCAGCAGCGCAGCACCGGCCGTGAAAGACACCATATATTTT

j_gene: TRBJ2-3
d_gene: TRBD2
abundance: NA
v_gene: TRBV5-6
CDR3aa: CASSLGLAGLWDTQYF
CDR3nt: TGTGCCAGCAGCCTGGGACTAGCGGGACTATGGGATACGCAGTATTTT

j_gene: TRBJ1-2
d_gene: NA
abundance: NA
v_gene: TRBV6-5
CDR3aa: CASSQALNYGYTF
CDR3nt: TGTGCCAGCAGCCAGGCGCTTAACTATGGCTACACCTTC

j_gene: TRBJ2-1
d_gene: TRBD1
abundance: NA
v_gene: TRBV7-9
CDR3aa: CASTRRTGTGSLEQFF
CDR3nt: TGTGCCAGCACCCGCCGTACGGGGACAGGGTCTCTTGAGCAGTTCTTC

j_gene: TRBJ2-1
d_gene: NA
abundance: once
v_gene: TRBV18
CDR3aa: CASSEGSGGSYNEQFF
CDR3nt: TGTGCCAGCTCCGAGGGTAGCGGCGGCTCCTACAATGAGCAGTTCTTC

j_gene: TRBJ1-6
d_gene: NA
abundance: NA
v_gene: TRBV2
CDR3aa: CASSGGAWGNSPLHF
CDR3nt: TGTGCCAGCAGTGGAGGAGCCTGGGGTAATTCACCCCTCCACTTT

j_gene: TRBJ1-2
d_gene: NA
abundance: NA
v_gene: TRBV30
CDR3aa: CAWSTQATYGYTF
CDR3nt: TGTGCCTGGAGTACTCAGGCGACCTATGGCTACACCTTC

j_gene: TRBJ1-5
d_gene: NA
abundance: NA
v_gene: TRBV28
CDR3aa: CASLPGPDQPQHF
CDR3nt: TGTGCCAGCCTACCGGGACCGGATCAGCCCCAGCATTTT

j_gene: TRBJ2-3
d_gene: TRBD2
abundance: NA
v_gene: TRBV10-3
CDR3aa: CAISESGRDTQYF
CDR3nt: TGTGCCATCAGTGAGTCCGGGAGGGATACGCAGTATTTT

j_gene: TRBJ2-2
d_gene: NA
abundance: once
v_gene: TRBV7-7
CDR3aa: CASSLLAEDTGELFF
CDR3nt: TGTGCTAGCAGCTTGTTAGCGGAAGACACCGGGGAGCTGTTTTTT

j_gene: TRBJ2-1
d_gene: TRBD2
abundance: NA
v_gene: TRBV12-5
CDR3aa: CASGFGLGRNEQFF
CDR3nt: TGTGCTAGTGGTTTTGGACTAGGTAGAAATGAGCAGTTCTTC

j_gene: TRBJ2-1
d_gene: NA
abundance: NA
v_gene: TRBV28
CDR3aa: CASSLPPAYNEQFF
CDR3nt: TGTGCCAGCAGTCTCCCTCCCGCTTACAATGAGCAGTTCTTC

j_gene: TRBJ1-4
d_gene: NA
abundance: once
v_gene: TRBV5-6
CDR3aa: CASSLPGLGEKLFF
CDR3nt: TGTGCCAGCAGCTTGCCGGGGCTTGGGGAAAAACTGTTTTTT

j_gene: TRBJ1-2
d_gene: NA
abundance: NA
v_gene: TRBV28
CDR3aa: CAIPAPLANYGYTF
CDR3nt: TGTGCCATCCCCGCCCCGTTAGCTAACTATGGCTACACCTTC

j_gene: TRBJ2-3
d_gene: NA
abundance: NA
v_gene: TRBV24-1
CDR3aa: CATSDLHRADTQYF
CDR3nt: TGTGCCACCAGTGATTTGCACAGGGCAGATACGCAGTATTTT

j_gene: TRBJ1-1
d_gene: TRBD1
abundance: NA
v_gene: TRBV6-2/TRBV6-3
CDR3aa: CASSYVPGQVNMNTEAFF
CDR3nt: TGTGCCAGCAGTTACGTCCCGGGACAGGTAAACATGAACACTGAAGCTTTCTTT

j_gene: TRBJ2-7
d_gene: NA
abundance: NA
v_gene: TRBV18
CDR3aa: CASSRGPLAGSEQYF
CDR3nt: TGTGCCAGCTCCCGTGGCCCCTTAGCAGGTTCCGAGCAGTACTTC

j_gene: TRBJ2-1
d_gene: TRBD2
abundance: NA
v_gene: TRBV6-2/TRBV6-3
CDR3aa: CASSFYPGLTYNEQFF
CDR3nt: TGTGCCAGCAGTTTCTACCCGGGACTAACCTACAATGAGCAGTTCTTC

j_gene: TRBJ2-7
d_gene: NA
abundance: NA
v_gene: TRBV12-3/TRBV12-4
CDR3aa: CASLEGGTYEQYF
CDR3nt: TGTGCCAGCTTGGAGGGGGGTACCTACGAGCAGTACTTC

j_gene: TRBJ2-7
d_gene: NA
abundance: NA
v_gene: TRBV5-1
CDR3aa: CASSQIGEAAYEQYF
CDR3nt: TGCGCCAGCAGCCAAATAGGGGAGGCGGCCTACGAGCAGTACTTC

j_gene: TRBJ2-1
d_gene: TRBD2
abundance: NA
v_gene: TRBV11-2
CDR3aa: CASSSILAGNNEQFF
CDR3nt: TGTGCCAGCAGCTCCATACTAGCGGGAAACAATGAGCAGTTCTTC

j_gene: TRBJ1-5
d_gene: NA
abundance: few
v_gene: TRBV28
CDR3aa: CASSLPDAVLPQHF
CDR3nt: TGTGCCAGCAGTCTACCCGACGCCGTCCTGCCCCAGCATTTT

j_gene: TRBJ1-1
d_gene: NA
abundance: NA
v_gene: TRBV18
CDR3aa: CASSPVGTEAFF
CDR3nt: TGTGCCAGCTCACCAGTCGGCACTGAAGCTTTCTTT

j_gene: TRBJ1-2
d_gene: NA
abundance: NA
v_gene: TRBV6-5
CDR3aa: CASSYSRDRGYTF
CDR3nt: TGTGCCAGCAGTTACTCCAGGGATCGGGGCTACACCTTC

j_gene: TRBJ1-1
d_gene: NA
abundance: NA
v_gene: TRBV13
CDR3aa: CASLRGGGNTEAFF
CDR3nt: TGTGCCAGCCTCCGGGGGGGAGGGAACACTGAAGCTTTCTTT

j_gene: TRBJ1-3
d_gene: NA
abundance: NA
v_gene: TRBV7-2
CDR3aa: CASSQSSVSGNTIYF
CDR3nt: TGTGCCAGCAGTCAGTCGTCTGTTTCTGGAAACACCATATATTTT

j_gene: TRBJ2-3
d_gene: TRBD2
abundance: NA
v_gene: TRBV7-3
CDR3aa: CASSSPGRATDTQYF
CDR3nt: TGTGCCAGCAGTTCACCCGGGAGGGCGACAGATACGCAGTATTTT

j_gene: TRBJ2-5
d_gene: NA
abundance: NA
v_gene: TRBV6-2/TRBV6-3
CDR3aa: CASSFRGLETVTQYF
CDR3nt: TGTGCCAGCAGCTTTCGGGGGCTCGAAACGGTGACCCAGTACTTC

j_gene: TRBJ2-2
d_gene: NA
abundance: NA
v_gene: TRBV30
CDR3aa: CAWGVLGTGELFF
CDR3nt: TGTGCCTGGGGGGTTCTGGGGACCGGGGAGCTGTTTTTT

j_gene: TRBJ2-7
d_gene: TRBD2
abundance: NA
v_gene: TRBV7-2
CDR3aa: CASSPRRGRGSYEQYF
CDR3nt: TGTGCCAGCAGCCCCCGTCGGGGGAGGGGCTCCTACGAGCAGTACTTC